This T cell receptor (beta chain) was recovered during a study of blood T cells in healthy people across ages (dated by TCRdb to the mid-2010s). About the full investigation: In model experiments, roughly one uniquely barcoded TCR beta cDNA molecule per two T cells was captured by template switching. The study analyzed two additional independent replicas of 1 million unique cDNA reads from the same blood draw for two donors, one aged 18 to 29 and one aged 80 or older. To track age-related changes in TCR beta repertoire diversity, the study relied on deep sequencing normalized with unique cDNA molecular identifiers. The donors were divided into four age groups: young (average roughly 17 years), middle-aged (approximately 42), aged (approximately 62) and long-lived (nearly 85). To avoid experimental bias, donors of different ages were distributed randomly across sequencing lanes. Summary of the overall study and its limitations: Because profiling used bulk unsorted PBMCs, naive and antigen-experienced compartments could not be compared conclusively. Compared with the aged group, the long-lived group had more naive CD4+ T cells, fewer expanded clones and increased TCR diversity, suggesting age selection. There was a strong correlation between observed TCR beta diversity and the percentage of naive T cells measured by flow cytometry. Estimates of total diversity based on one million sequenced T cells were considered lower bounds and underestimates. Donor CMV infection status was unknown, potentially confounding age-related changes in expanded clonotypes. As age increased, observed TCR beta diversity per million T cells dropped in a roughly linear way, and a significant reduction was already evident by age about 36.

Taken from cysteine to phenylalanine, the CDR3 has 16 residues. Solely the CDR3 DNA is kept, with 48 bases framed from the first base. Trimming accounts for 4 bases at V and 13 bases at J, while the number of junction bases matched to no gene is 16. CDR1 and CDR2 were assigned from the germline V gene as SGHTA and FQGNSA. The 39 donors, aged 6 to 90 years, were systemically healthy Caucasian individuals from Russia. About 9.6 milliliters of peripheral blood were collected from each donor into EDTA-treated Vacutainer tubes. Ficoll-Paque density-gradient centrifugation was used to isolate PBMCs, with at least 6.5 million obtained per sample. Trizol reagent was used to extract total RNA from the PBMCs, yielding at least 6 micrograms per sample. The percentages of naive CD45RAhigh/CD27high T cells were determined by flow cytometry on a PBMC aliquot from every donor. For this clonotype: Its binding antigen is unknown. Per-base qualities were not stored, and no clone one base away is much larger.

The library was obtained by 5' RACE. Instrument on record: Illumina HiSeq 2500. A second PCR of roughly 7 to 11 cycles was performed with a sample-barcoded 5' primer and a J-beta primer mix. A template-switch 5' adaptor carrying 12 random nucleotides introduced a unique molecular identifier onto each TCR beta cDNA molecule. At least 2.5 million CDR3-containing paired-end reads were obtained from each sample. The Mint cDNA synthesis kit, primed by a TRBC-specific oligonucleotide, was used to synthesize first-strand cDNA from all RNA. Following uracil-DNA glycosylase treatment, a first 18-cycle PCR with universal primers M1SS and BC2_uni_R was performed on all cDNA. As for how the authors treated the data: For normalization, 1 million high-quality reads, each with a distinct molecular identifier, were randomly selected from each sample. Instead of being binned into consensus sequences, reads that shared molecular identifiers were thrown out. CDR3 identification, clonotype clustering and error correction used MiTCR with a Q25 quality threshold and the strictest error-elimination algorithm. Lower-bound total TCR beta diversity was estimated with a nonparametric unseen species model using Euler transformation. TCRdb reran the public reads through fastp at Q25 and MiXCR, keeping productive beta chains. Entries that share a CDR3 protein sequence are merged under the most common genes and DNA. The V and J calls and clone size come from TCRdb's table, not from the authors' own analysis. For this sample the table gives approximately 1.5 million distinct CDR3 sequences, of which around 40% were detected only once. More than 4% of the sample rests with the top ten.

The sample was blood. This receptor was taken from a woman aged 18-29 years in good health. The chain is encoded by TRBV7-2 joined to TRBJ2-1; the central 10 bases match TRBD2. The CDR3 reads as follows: CASSSQRGGLGETQFF. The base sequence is TGTGCCAGCAGCTCACAGCGGGGGGGCCTTGGAGAGACCCAGTTCTTC.